The 14 T cell receptor beta chains below all came from one sample that was sequenced in a study of T cells in Graves' hyperthyroidism and ophthalmopathy (dated by TCRdb to the late 2010s). Libraries were made using multiplex PCR. TCRdb names Illumina HiSeq 2000 as the instrument used. Amplification of TCR beta CDR3 regions was carried out from RNA transcripts. The first round of RT-PCR for the TCR CDR3 was performed with the HTBI primer set and the Qiagen OneStep RT-PCR kit. The public reads were reanalyzed by TCRdb: fastp trimming at Q25, MiXCR alignment, in-frame beta chains only. Each record represents a unique CDR3 protein, reported with the most common genes and DNA among its rows. The sample table records about 360,000 distinct CDR3 sequences; approximately 13% of these occur just once. Together, the top ten hold less than 10% of the sample. Sequenced sample: blood. These receptors were taken from a woman under 30 with Graves' hyperthyroidism.

This clonotype has ten or more counts. The chain couples TRBV20-1 to TRBJ2-7, with TRBD1 identical over 9 bases. The length of the CDR3 is 13 residues. The germline V gene has CDR1 DFQATT and CDR2 SNEGSKA (reference sequence). With V trimmed by 4 bases and J by 3 bases, 4 bases remained unmatched. The DNA of the CDR3 is TGCAGTGCTACGACAGGGGGGAACTACGAGCAGTACTTC. It encodes CSATTGGNYEQYF.

This clonotype was recorded at least ten times. The V call is TRBV27, the J call TRBJ1-1; TRBD1 aligns across 7 bases. From germline, CDR1 is MNHEY and CDR2 SMNVEV (reference sequence). With 2 bases clipped from V and 5 bases from J, the junction kept 11 bases outside the gene matches. The CDR3 covers 16 residues. CDR3 in amino acids: CASSLGAGGFVTEAFF. Here the CDR3 DNA reads TGTGCCAGCAGTTTAGGGGCAGGGGGGTTCGTGACTGAAGCTTTCTTT.

This clonotype was observed a few times. The genes are TRBV27 and TRBJ2-2; D remains ambiguous. Trimming stripped 2 bases from V and 0 bases from J, with 10 bases between. Germline values: CDR1 MNHEY, CDR2 SMNVEV (reference sequence). CDR3 length: 16 amino acids. Here the CDR3 DNA reads TGTGCCAGCAGTTTAGTAGTGGGAACGAACACCGGGGAGCTGTTTTTT. It yields the protein CASSLVVGTNTGELFF.

This clonotype came up many times. The chain recombines TRBV28 with TRBJ2-7; perhaps D is TRBD1 or TRBD2 (5 bases each). The V gene lost 0 bases and the J gene lost 5 bases, with 17 bases spanning the gap. Germline-derived CDR1 and CDR2 are MDHEN and SYDVKM. The CDR3 sequence is 16 residues long. The CDR3 here is CASSLWARDQQDEQYF. The CDR3 nucleotides are TGTGCCAGCAGTTTATGGGCCAGGGACCAGCAGGACGAGCAGTACTTC.

In this sample, this clonotype turned up many times. V is TRBV20-1 and J is TRBJ2-5; D gene unclear. Trimming cost V 4 bases and J 2 bases, with 11 bases left between them. The CDR3 runs to 13 residues. Germline V lookup: CDR1 DFQATT, CDR2 SNEGSKA (reference sequence). The CDR3 DNA reads as TGCAGTGCTACCTCTCCAGGACAAGAGACCCAGTACTTC. It is translated as CSATSPGQETQYF.

At least ten counts were recorded for this clonotype. This chain uses TRBV13 with TRBJ2-1, with a possible D match to TRBD2 (6 bases). Germline V gives CDR1 PRHDT, CDR2 FYEKMQ (reference sequence). The V end was cut by 6 bases, the J end by 10 bases, with 16 bases between. There are 13 residues in the CDR3. CDR3 region: CASSRAGWSEQFF. In DNA form, the CDR3 reads TGTGCCAGCAGTCGTGCGGGGTGGTCGGAGCAGTTCTTC.

This clonotype has a single count. The gene calls are TRBV7-9 and TRBJ2-7, with 8 bases identical to TRBD1. Per germline, CDR1 SEHNR and CDR2 FQNEAQ (reference sequence). The V and J ends lost 1 base and 2 bases, in that order; junction bases with no gene match: 7. CDR3 length equals 16 residues. The CDR3, as DNA: TGTGCCAGCAGCTTAGTGCTGGGACAGGAGGCCTACGAGCAGTACTTC. Translated: CASSLVLGQEAYEQYF.

The sample holds many counts of this clonotype. V is TRBV5-8 and J is TRBJ2-2; maybe TRBD1 (6 bases). The germline CDR1 and CDR2 sequences are SGHTS and YDEGEE. This CDR3 contains 15 residues. V dropped 4 bases and J dropped 0 bases, with 10 bases sitting between them. The CDR3 DNA sequence: TGTGCCAGCAGCCCGCAGGGGCCGAACACCGGGGAGCTGTTTTTT. It specifies CASSPQGPNTGELFF.

This clonotype came up many times. The chain couples TRBV18 to TRBJ2-5; 7 bases map to TRBD2. CDR1 is KGHSH and CDR2 is LQKENI in the germline V gene. Trimming took 3 bases from V and 3 from J; bases not matched to a gene: 1. CDR3 length: 13 residues. In nucleotides, the CDR3 is TGTGCCAGCTCACCCGGGACTAAAGAGACCCAGTACTTC. Residues: CASSPGTKETQYF.

This clonotype was seen repeatedly, ten times or more. The chain links TRBV5-1 to TRBJ1-2; 7 bases are shared with TRBD1. This CDR3 has 16 residues. CDR1 and CDR2 (germline): SGHRS, YFSETQ. Trimming took 0 bases from V and 4 from J; bases not matched to a gene: 9. CDR3 nucleotide sequence: TGCGCCAGCAGCTTGGACAGGGGTATTATCGGCTATGGCTACACCTTC. The encoded protein is CASSLDRGIIGYGYTF.

At least ten counts were recorded for this clonotype. This sequence joins TRBV3-1 and TRBJ1-2, with 8 nucleotides matching TRBD1. CDR3 length equals 16 residues. CDR1 and CDR2 (germline): LGHDT, YNNKEL (reference sequence). The ends lost 6 bases at V and 4 bases at J; junction bases unmatched: 13. CDR3 nucleotide sequence: TGTGCCAGCAGTCAGATCCGGGACAGGATTATCTATGGCTACACCTTC. Protein sequence: CASSQIRDRIIYGYTF.

This clonotype was seen many times. The genes are TRBV9 and TRBJ2-1; D is possibly TRBD1 (6 bases). The germline gives CDR1 SGDLS, CDR2 YYNGEE. V was clipped by 4 bases and J by 1 base, with 15 bases between them. The CDR3 is 16 residues long. CDR3 in amino acids: CASSSLKGDSYNEQFF. The CDR3 DNA follows: TGTGCCAGCAGCTCCCTTAAGGGGGATTCCTACAATGAGCAGTTCTTC.

This clonotype was counted at least ten times. The V and J genes are TRBV6-5 and TRBJ1-1; 7 nucleotides line up with TRBD1. The CDR3 covers 15 residues. Germline V lookup: CDR1 MNHEY, CDR2 SVGAGI. With V trimmed by 2 bases and J by 4 bases, 7 bases remained unmatched. Written as DNA, the CDR3 is TGTGCCAGCAGTTACCTCGGGACAGAGGGCACTGAAGCTTTCTTT. It translates to CASSYLGTEGTEAFF.

In regard to this clonotype: Since a much larger clone is just one base distant, this may be a read error. This chain joins TRBV29-1 and TRBJ2-3, with D possibly being TRBD1 or TRBD2 (5 bases each). The CDR3 sequence is 15 residues long. The germline V and J ends were trimmed by 1 base and 2 bases, with 13 bases remaining between them. Germline V lookup: CDR1 SQVTM, CDR2 ANQGSEA. The CDR3 DNA reads TGCAGCGTTGAAGCTCGGTCAGGGACCACAGATACGCAGTATTTT. Translating gives CSVEARSGTTDTQYF.